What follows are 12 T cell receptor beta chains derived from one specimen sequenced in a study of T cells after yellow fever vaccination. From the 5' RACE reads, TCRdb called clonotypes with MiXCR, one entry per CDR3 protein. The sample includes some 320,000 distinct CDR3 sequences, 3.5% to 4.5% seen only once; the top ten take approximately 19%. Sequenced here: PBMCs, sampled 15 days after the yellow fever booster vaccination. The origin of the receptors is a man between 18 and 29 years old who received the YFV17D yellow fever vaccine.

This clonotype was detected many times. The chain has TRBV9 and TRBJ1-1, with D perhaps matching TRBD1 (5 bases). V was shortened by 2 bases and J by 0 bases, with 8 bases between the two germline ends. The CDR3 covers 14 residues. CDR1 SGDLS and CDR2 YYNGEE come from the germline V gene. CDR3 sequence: CASSVGPMNTEAFF. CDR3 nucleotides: TGTGCCAGCAGCGTGGGGCCCATGAACACTGAAGCTTTCTTT. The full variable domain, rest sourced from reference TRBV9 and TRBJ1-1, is DSGVTQTPKHLITATGQRVTLRCSPRSGDLSVYWYQQSLDQGLQFLIQYYNGEERAKGNILERFSAQQFPDLHSELNLSSLELGDSALYFCASSVGPMNTEAFFGQGTRLTVV.

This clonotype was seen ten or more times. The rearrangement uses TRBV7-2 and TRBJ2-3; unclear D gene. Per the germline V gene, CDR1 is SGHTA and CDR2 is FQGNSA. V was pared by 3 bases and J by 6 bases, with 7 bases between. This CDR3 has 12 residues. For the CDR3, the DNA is TGTGCCAGCAGCTTCCTGGGGGATACGCAGTATTTT. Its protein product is CASSFLGDTQYF.

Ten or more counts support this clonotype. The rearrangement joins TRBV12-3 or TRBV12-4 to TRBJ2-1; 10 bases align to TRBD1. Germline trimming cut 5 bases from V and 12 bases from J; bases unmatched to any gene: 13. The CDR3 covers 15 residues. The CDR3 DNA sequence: TGTGCCAGCAGTCCAGCCGGGACAGGGGCCGGGTCGCAGTTCTTC. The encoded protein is CASSPAGTGAGSQFF.

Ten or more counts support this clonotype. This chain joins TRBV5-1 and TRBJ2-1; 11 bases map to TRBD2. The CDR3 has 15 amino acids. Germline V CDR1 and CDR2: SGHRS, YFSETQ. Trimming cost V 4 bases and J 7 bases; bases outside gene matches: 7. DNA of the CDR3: TGCGCCAGCAGCATACCGACTAGCGGGGTTAATGAGCAGTTCTTC. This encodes CASSIPTSGVNEQFF.

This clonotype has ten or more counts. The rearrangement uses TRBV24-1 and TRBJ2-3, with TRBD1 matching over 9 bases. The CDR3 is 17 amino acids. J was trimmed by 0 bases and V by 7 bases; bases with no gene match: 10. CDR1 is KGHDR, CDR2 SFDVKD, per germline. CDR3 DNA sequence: TGTGCCACCAGCATGTCGGGACAGGGACACAGCACAGATACGCAGTATTTT. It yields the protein CATSMSGQGHSTDTQYF.

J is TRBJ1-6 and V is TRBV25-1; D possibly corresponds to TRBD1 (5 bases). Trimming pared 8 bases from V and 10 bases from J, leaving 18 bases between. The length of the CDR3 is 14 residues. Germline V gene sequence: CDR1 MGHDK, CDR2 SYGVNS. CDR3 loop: CASQDGAGSSPLHF. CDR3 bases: TGTGCCAGCCAGGATGGGGCAGGTAGCTCACCCCTCCACTTT. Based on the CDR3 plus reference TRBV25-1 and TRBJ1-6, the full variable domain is EADIYQTPRYLVIGTGKKITLECSQTMGHDKMYWYQQDPGMELHLIHYSYGVNSTEKGDLSSESTVSRIRTEHFPLTLESARPSHTSQYLCASQDGAGSSPLHFGNGTRLTVT.

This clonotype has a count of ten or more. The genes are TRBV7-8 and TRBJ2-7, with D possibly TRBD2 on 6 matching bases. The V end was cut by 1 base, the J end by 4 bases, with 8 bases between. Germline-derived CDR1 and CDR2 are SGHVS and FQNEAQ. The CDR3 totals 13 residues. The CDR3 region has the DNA TGTGCCAGCAGCTTAGTGGGGGGTTACGAGCAGTACTTC. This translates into CASSLVGGYEQYF.

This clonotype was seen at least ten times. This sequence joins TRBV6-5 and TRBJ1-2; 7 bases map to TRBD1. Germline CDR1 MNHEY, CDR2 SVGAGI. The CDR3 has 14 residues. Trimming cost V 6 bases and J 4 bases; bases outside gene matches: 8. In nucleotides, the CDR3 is TGTGCCAGCAGGGCAGGGGGTTTTTCCTATGGCTACACCTTC. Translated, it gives CASRAGGFSYGYTF.

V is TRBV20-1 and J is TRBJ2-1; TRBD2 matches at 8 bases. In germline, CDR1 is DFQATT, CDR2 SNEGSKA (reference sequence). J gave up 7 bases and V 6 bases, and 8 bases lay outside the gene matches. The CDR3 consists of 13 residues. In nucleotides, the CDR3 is TGCAGTGCGACTAGCGACATTTCTAATGAGCAGTTCTTC. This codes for CSATSDISNEQFF.

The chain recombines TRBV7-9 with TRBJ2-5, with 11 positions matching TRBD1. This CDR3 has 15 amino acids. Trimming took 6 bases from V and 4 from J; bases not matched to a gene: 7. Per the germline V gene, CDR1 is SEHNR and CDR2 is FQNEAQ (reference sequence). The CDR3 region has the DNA TGTGCCAGCAGTTCGGACAGGGGGCGGCGAGAGACCCAGTACTTC. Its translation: CASSSDRGRRETQYF.

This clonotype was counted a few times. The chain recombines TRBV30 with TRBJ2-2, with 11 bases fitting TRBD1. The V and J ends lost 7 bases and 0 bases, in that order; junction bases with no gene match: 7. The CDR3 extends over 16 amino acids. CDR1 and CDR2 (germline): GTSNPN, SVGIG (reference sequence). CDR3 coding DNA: TGTGCCTTCGGACAGGGGGCTATCCCGAACACCGGGGAGCTGTTTTTT. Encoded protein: CAFGQGAIPNTGELFF.

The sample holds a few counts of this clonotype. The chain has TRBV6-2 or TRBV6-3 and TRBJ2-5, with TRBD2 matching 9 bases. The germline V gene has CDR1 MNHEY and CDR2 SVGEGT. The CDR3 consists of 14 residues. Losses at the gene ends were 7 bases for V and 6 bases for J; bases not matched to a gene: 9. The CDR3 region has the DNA TGTGCCAGCACCGCGGGGGGGGAACAGAAGACCCAGTACTTC. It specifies CASTAGGEQKTQYF.